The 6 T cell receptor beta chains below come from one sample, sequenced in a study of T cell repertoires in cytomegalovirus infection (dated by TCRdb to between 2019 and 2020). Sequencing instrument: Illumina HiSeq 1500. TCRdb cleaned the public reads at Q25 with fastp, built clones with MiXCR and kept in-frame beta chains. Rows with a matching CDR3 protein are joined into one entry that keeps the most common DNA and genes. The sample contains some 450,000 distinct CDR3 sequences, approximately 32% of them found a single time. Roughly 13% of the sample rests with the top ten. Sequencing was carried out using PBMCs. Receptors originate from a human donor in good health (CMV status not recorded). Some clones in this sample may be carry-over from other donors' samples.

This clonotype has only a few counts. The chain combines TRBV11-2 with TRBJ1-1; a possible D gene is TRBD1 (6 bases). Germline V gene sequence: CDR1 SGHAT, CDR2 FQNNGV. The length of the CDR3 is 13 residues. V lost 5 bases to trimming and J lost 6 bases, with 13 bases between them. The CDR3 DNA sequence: TGTGCCAGCAGCCCGGGACATAAGTCTGAAGCTTTCTTT. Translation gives CASSPGHKSEAFF.

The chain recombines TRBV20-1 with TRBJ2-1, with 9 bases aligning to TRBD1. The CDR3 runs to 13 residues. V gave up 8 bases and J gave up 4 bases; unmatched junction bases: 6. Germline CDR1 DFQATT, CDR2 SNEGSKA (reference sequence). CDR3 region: CSPQDRGYNEQFF. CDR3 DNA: TGCAGTCCCCAAGACAGGGGGTACAATGAGCAGTTCTTC.

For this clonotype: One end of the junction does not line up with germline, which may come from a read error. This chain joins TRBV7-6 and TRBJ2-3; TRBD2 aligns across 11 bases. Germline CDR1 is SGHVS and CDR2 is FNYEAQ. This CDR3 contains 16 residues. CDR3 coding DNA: TGTGCAAGCAGCATTCGACTAGCGGGGAATGGAGATACGAAGTCTTTT. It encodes CASSIRLAGNGDTKSF.

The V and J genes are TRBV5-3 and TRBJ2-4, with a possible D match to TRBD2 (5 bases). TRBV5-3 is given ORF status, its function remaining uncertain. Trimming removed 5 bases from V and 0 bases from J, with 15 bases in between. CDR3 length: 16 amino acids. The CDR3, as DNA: TGTGCCAGAAGTCCCATACTGGGAGTAGCCAAAAACATTCAGTACTTC. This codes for CARSPILGVAKNIQYF.

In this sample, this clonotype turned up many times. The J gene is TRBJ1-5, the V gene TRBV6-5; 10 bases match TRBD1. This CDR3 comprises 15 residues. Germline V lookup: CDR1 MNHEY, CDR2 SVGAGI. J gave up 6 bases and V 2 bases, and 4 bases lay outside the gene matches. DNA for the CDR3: TGTGCCAGCAGTTACGGCGGACAGGGGGGTCAGCCCCAGCATTTT. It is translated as CASSYGGQGGQPQHF.

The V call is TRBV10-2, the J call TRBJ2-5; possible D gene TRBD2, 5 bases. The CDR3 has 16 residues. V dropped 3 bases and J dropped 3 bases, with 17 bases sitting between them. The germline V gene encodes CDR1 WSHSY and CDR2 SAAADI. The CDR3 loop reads CASSDWARKEEETQYF. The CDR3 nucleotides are TGCGCCAGCAGTGATTGGGCCAGAAAGGAGGAAGAGACCCAGTACTTC.